This TCR beta chain stems from a study of T cell changes during pregnancy in multiple sclerosis. The V end was cut by 7 bases, the J end by 2 bases, with 16 bases between. Looked up from germline, CDR1 is MNHNY and CDR2 is SVGAGI (reference sequence). CDR3 size: 15 residues. The repertoire was sequenced with immunoSEQ multiplex PCR; TCRdb's copy has only in-frame clones and lacks some. This table has 40,000 to 60,000 clones, roughly 94% appearing once. This TCR was sampled from a female donor with multiple sclerosis, enrolled in a pregnancy study. The rearrangement links TRBV6-6 to TRBJ2-3, with a possible D match to TRBD1 (6 bases). The starting material was CD4+ T cells from peripheral blood mononuclear cells, obtained in the third trimester of pregnancy. In DNA form, the CDR3 reads TGTGCCAGCACCCCGACAGGATTCCACACAGATACGCAGTATTTT. This codes for CASTPTGFHTDTQYF.